The 15 T cell receptor beta chains presented below share a single source sample, sequenced in a study of graft-versus-host responses after intestinal transplantation. Sequencing used immunoSEQ multiplex PCR; TCRdb keeps in-frame clones, though not all of them. This table holds 35,000 to 45,000 clones, roughly 95% found once. No antigens are known for them. The specimen comprised unstimulated CD4+ T cells sorted from spleen or lymph node cells, sampled before transplant. These receptor sequences come from a human donor who was the organ donor for an intestinal transplant.

The chain recombines TRBV4-1 with TRBJ1-2; the D gene is possibly TRBD1 (5 bases). Trimming left V 0 bases short and J 3 bases short, with 8 bases between. Germline V gene lookup returns CDR1 MGHRA and CDR2 YSYEKL. CDR3 size: 14 residues. The CDR3 is CASSQDGGDYGYTF. The CDR3 bases are TGCGCCAGCAGCCAAGATGGAGGGGACTATGGCTACACCTTC.

The genes are TRBV10-3 and TRBJ1-3; D might be TRBD1 (6 bases). The CDR3 covers 15 residues. Trimming took off 0 bases at V and 3 bases at J, with 9 bases between the two ends. Germline assignment: CDR1 ENHRY and CDR2 SYGVKD. CDR3 protein: CAISESARGGNTIYF. DNA for the CDR3: TGTGCCATCAGTGAGTCGGCCAGGGGTGGAAACACCATATATTTT.

The gene calls are TRBV4-2 and TRBJ2-5; D is unclear. CDR1 LGHNA and CDR2 YNFKEQ come from the germline V gene. The CDR3 totals 13 residues. V shed 1 base and J shed 3 bases, with 6 bases lying between them. In DNA, the CDR3 is TGTGCCAGCAGCCAAGTCACTAAAGAGACCCAGTACTTC. This gives the protein CASSQVTKETQYF.

The chain is built from TRBV28 and TRBJ2-7, with D possibly TRBD1 on 5 matching bases. The CDR3 length is 11 residues. The germline gives CDR1 MDHEN, CDR2 SYDVKM. Trimming stripped 6 bases from V and 12 bases from J, with 15 bases between. CDR3 amino acids: CASSRTDILYF. The DNA of the CDR3 is TGTGCCAGCAGCAGGACGGACATTCTGTACTTC.

This chain links TRBV2 with TRBJ1-6; tentatively, D is TRBD1 (5 bases). The germline V and J ends were trimmed by 1 base and 7 bases, with 11 bases remaining between them. The V gene's germline CDR1 is SNHLY and CDR2 FYNNEI. CDR3 length equals 15 residues. CDR3 amino acids: CASSEVGAFNSPLHF. CDR3 DNA sequence: TGTGCCAGCAGTGAAGTAGGGGCGTTCAATTCACCCCTCCACTTT. Full variable domain (remainder filled in from reference TRBV2 and TRBJ1-6): EPEVTQTPSHQVTQMGQEVILRCVPISNHLYFYWYRQILGQKVEFLVSFYNNEISEKSEIFDDQFSVERPDGSNFTLKIRSTKLEDSAMYFCASSEVGAFNSPLHFGNGTRLTVT.

The chain links TRBV9 to TRBJ1-2; tentatively, D is TRBD1 (6 bases). Germline V gives CDR1 SGDLS, CDR2 YYNGEE. V was pared by 0 bases and J by 8 bases, with 20 bases between. The CDR3 length is 16 residues. The CDR3, as DNA: TGTGCCAGCAGCGTAGGGTCCGAGGCAGGGGTGAGCGGCTACACCTTC. Residues: CASSVGSEAGVSGYTF.

The chain is built from TRBV7-2 and TRBJ1-2; D is ambiguous. The CDR3 runs 13 residues. The germline V and J ends were trimmed by 3 bases and 0 bases, with 5 bases remaining between them. Germline CDR1 is SGHTA and CDR2 is FQGNSA. The CDR3 nucleotides are TGTGCCAGCAGCTTCCTAACTAACTATGGCTACACCTTC. The encoded protein is CASSFLTNYGYTF.

The rearrangement links TRBV5-1 to TRBJ2-3; TRBD2 matches at 10 bases. Germline trimming cut 0 bases from V and 4 bases from J; bases unmatched to any gene: 8. Per the germline V gene, CDR1 is SGHRS and CDR2 is YFSETQ. This CDR3 is 17 amino acids long. The CDR3 DNA sequence: TGCGCCAGCAGCTTGGGGGCGGGAGCGGGGGGGCCAGATACGCAGTATTTT. It codes for CASSLGAGAGGPDTQYF.

The genes are TRBV5-4 and TRBJ2-1, with a possible D match to TRBD2 (5 bases). Trimming took off 3 bases at V and 0 bases at J, with 10 bases between the two ends. The CDR3 loop spans 15 amino acids. Germline-derived CDR1 and CDR2 are SGHNT and YYREEE (reference sequence). The CDR3 coding sequence is TGTGCCAGCAGCTCTAAGCGGACCTCCTACAATGAGCAGTTCTTC. As protein: CASSSKRTSYNEQFF. Variable domain in full (rest from reference TRBV5-4 and TRBJ2-1): ETGVTQSPTHLIKTRGQQVTLRCSSQSGHNTVSWYQQALGQGPQFIFQYYREEENGRGNFPPRFSGLQFPNYSSELNVNALELDDSALYLCASSSKRTSYNEQFFGPGTRLTVL.

This chain uses TRBV7-2 with TRBJ2-5; D is undetermined. The CDR3 totals 15 residues. Trimming shortened V by 5 bases and J by 5 bases, and 18 bases separated the two germline ends. CDR1 SGHTA and CDR2 FQGNSA come from the germline V gene. CDR3 coding DNA: TGTGCCAGCAGCGTCCCACTGGGTAGTTCCGAGACCCAGTACTTC. Translated: CASSVPLGSSETQYF.

This chain connects TRBV14 to TRBJ2-3, with unresolved D. Germline V gene lookup returns CDR1 SGHDN and CDR2 FVKESK. The V end was cut by 4 bases, the J end by 0 bases, with 8 bases between. The CDR3 is 14 residues long. The CDR3 DNA is TGTGCCAGCAGCCCGACACCGAGCACAGATACGCAGTATTTT. This translates into CASSPTPSTDTQYF.

V usage is TRBV6-5 and J usage is TRBJ2-2, with TRBD2 as a possible D gene (5 bases). Germline CDR1 and CDR2: MNHEY and SVGAGI. Between the trimmed V and J ends, which lost 2 bases and 6 bases, there was a span of 10 bases. This CDR3 contains 14 residues. The CDR3 here is CASSYLTRPGELFF. In DNA form, the CDR3 reads TGTGCCAGCAGTTACCTTACTAGACCCGGGGAGCTGTTTTTT.

The gene calls are TRBV28 and TRBJ1-1, with 8 bases fitting TRBD1. V gave up 3 bases and J gave up 0 bases; unmatched junction bases: 15. The CDR3 is 19 residues long. Germline V lookup: CDR1 MDHEN, CDR2 SYDVKM. The CDR3 bases are TGTGCCAGCAGTTTTTTGAGGACAGGGAGCCAACCGGTGAACACTGAAGCTTTCTTT. It encodes CASSFLRTGSQPVNTEAFF.

The rearrangement links TRBV6-1 to TRBJ1-5, with D unresolved. There are 17 residues in the CDR3. Germline V gene lookup returns CDR1 MNHNS and CDR2 SASEGT. The V and J ends lost 2 bases and 0 bases respectively, with 14 bases between them. CDR3 coding DNA: TGTGCCAGCAGTGAAACCTACAGCCCTTATAGCAATCAGCCCCAGCATTTT. It translates to CASSETYSPYSNQPQHF.

The genes are TRBV4-1 and TRBJ1-5; 8 positions agree with TRBD1. Germline V lookup: CDR1 MGHRA, CDR2 YSYEKL. V lost 1 base, J lost 4 bases, and 9 bases stayed unmatched. This CDR3 contains 17 residues. For the CDR3, the DNA is TGCGCCAGCAGCCAAGGGCCTCGACAGGGGAAAAATCAGCCCCAGCATTTT. Protein: CASSQGPRQGKNQPQHF.